This TCR beta chain was obtained from a study of blood T cells in healthy people across ages. Overall study context: For every two T cells, template switching captured about one barcoded beta molecule. Findings and limits, study-wide: Diversity estimated from one million T cells was considered an underestimate. CMV status of donors was unknown, possibly confounding expanded clonotype changes.

There are 14 residues in the CDR3. CDR1 is SGHRS and CDR2 is YFSETQ in the germline V gene. To note about this clonotype: Its specificity is not known.

A J-beta primer mix and a sample-barcoded 5' primer were used in a second PCR of about 7 to 12 cycles. No fewer than 3 million CDR3-containing paired-end reads came from each sample. TCRdb passed the 5' RACE reads through MiXCR, listing each CDR3 protein once. Here the sample spans 1.4 million to 1.5 million distinct CDR3 sequences, roughly 40% being singletons. V gene TRBV5-1 combines with J gene TRBJ2-5, with 12 bases that match TRBD1. The J call may be mistaken, given a closer DNA end match to TRBJ2-7. Sequencing input: blood. The TCR was taken from a young woman in good health. This CDR3 is CASSGGTGGFEQYF. CDR3 DNA sequence: TGCGCCAGCAGCGGCGGGACAGGGGGCTTCGAGCAGTACTTC.